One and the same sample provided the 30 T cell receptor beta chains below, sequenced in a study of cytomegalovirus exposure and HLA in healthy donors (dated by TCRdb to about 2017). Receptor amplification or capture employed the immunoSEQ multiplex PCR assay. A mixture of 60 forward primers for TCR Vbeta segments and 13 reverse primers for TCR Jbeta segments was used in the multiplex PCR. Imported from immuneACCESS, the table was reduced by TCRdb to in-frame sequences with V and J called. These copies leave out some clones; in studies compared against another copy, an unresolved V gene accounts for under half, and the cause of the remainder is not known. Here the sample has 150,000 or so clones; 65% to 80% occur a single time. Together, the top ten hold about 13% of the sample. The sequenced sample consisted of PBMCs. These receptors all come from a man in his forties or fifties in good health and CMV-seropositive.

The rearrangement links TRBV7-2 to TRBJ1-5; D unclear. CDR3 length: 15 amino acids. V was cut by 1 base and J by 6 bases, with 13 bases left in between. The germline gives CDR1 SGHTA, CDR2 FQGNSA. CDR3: CASSLGIREAQPQHF. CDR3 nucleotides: TGTGCCAGCAGCTTAGGAATCCGGGAGGCTCAGCCCCAGCATTTT.

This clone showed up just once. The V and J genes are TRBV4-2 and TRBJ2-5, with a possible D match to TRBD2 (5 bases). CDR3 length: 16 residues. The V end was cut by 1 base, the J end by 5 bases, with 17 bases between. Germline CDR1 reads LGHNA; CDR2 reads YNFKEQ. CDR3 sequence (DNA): TGTGCCAGCAGCCAAGCTGTCACACTGGGAGACGAGACCCAGTACTTC. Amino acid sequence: CASSQAVTLGDETQYF.

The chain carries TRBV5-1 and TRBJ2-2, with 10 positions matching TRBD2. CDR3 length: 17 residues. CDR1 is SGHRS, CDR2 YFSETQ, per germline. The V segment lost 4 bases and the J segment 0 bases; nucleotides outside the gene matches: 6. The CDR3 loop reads CASSQGTSAPNTGELFF. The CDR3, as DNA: TGCGCCAGCAGCCAGGGGACTAGCGCCCCGAACACCGGGGAGCTGTTTTTT.

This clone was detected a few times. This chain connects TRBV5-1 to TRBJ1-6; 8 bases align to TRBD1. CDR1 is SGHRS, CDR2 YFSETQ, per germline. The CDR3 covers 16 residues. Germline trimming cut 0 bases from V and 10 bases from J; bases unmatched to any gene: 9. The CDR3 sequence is CASSLDGQGEVSPLHF. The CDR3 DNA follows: TGCGCCAGCAGCTTGGACGGACAGGGAGAGGTCTCACCCCTCCACTTT.

The CDR3 sequence: CASSLWGVNTEAFF. CDR3 in DNA: TGTGCCAGCAGCTTGTGGGGGGTGAACACTGAAGCTTTCTTT. This chain joins TRBV5-4 and TRBJ1-1; tentative D call: TRBD1 (5 bases). Germline loops: CDR1 SGHNT, CDR2 YYREEE (reference sequence). V shed 1 base and J shed 0 bases, with 7 bases lying between them. The CDR3 length is 14 residues.

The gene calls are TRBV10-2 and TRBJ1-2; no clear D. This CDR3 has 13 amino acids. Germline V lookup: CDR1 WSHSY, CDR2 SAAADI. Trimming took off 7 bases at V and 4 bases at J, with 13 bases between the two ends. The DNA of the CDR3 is TGCGCCAGCACCCGGGGTGTCGGCTATGGCTACACCTTC. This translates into CASTRGVGYGYTF.

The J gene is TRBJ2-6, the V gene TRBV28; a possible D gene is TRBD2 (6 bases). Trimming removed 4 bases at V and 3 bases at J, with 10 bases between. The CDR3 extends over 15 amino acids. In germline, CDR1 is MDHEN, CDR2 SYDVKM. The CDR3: CASSSWGVGANVLTF. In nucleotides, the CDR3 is TGTGCCAGCAGTTCCTGGGGGGTTGGGGCCAACGTCCTGACTTTC.

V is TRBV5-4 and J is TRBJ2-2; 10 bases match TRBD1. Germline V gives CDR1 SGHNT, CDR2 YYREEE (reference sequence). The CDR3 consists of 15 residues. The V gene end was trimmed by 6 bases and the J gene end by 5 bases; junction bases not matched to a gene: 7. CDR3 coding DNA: TGTGCCAGCAAAATGGACAGGGGGGAGACCGGGGAGCTGTTTTTT. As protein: CASKMDRGETGELFF.

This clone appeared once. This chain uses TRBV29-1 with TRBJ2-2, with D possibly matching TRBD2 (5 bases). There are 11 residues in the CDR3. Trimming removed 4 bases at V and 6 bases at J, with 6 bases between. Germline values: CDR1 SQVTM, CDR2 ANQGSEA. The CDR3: CSVVSAGELFF. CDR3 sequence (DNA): TGCAGCGTTGTTAGCGCCGGGGAGCTGTTTTTT.

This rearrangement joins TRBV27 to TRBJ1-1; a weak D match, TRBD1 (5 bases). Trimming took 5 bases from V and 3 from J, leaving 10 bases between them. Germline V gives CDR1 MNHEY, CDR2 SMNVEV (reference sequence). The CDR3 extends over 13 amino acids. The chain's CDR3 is CASSPGWYTEAFF. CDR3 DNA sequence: TGTGCCAGCAGTCCAGGGTGGTACACTGAAGCTTTCTTT.

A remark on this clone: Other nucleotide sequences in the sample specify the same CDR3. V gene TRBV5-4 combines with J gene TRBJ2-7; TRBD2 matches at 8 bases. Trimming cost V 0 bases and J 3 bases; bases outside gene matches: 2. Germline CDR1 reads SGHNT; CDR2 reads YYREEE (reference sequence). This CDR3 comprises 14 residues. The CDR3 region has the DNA TGTGCCAGCAGCTTGGCCGGGACTAGCTACGAGCAGTACTTC. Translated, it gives CASSLAGTSYEQYF.

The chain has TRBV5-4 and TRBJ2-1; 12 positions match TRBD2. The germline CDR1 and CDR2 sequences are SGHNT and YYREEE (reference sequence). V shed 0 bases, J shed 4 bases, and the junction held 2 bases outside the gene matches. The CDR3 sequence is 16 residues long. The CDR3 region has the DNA TGTGCCAGCAGCTTGGGACTAGCGGGAGTATACAATGAGCAGTTCTTC. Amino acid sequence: CASSLGLAGVYNEQFF. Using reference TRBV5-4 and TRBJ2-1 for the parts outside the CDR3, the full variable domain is ETGVTQSPTHLIKTRGQQVTLRCSSQSGHNTVSWYQQALGQGPQFIFQYYREEENGRGNFPPRFSGLQFPNYSSELNVNALELDDSALYLCASSLGLAGVYNEQFFGPGTRLTVL.

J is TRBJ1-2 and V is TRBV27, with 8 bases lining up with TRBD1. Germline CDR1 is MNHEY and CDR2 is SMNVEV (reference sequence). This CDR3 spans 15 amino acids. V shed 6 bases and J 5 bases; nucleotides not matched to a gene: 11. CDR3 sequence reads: CASRLITGGEYGYTF. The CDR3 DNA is TGTGCCAGCAGGTTGATTACAGGGGGTGAGTATGGCTACACCTTC.

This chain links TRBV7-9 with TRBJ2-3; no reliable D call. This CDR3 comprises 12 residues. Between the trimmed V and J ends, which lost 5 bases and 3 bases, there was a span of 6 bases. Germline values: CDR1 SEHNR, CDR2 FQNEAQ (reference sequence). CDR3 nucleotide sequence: TGTGCCAGCAGCCTACGGACAGATACGCAGTATTTT. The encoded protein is CASSLRTDTQYF.

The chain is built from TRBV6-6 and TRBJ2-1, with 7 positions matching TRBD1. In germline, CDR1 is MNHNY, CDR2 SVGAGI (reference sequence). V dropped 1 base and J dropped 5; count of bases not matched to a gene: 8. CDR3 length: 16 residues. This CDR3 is CASSYLGSGGDNEQFF. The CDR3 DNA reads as TGTGCCAGCAGTTACTTGGGGTCAGGGGGAGACAATGAGCAGTTCTTC.

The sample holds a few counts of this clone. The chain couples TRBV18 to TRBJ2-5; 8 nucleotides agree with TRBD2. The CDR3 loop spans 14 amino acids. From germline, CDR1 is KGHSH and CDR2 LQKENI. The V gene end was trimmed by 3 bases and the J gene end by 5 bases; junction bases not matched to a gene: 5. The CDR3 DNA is TGTGCCAGCTCACCGATAGCGGGGCAGGAGACCCAGTACTTC. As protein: CASSPIAGQETQYF. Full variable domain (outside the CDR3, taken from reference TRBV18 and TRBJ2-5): NAGVMQNPRHLVRRRGQEARLRCSPMKGHSHVYWYRQLPEEGLKFMVYLQKENIIDESGMPKERFSAEFPKEGPSILRIQQVVRGDSAAYFCASSPIAGQETQYFGPGTRLLVL.

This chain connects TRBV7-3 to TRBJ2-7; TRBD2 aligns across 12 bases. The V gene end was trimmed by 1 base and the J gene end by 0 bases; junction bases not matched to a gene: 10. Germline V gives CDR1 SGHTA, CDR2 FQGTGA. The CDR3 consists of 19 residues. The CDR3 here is CASSLRGLAGTVSSYEQYF. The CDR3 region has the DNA TGTGCCAGCAGCTTAAGGGGACTAGCGGGTACGGTGAGCTCCTACGAGCAGTACTTC. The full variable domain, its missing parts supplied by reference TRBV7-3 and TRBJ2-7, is GAGVSQTPSNKVTEKGKYVELRCDPISGHTALYWYRQSLGQGPEFLIYFQGTGAADDSGLPNDRFFAVRPEGSVSTLKIQRTERGDSAVYLCASSLRGLAGTVSSYEQYFGPGTRLTVT.

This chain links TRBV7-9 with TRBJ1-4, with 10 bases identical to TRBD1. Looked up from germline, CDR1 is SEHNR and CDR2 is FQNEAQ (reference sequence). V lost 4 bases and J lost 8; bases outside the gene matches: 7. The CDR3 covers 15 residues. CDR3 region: CASSSLRDRGEKLFF. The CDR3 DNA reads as TGTGCCAGCAGCTCCCTCCGGGACAGGGGCGAAAAACTGTTTTTT.

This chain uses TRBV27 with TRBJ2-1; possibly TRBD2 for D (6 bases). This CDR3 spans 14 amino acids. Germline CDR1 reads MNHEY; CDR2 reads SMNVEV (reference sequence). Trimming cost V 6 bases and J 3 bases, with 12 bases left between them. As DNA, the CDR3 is TGTGCCAGCAGCTCTTCGGGACTCTACAATGAGCAGTTCTTC. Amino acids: CASSSSGLYNEQFF.

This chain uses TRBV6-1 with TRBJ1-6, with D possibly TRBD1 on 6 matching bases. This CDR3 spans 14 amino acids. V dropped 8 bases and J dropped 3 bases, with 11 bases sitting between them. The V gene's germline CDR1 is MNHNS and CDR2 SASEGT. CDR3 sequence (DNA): TGTGCCAGCCAAACGACAGGCTATAATTCACCCCTCCACTTT. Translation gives CASQTTGYNSPLHF.

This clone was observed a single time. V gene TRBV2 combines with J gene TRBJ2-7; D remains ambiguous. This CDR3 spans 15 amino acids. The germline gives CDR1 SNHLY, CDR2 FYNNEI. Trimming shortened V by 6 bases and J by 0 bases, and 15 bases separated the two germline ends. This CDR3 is CASRQADLSSYEQYF. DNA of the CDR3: TGTGCCAGCAGGCAGGCCGACCTTAGCTCCTACGAGCAGTACTTC.

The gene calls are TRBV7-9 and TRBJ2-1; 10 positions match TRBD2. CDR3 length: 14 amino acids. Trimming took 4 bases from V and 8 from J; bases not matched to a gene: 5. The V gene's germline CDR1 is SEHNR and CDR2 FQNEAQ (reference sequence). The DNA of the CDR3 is TGTGCCAGCAGCTACGCTAGCGGGAGCCATGAGCAGTTCTTC. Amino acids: CASSYASGSHEQFF.

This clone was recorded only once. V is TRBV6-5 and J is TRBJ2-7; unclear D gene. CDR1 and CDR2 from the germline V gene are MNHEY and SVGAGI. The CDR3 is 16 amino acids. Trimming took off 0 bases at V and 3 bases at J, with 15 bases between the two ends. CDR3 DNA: TGTGCCAGCAGTTACTCGAGCGACCCTGCCCTCTACGAGCAGTACTTC. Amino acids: CASSYSSDPALYEQYF.

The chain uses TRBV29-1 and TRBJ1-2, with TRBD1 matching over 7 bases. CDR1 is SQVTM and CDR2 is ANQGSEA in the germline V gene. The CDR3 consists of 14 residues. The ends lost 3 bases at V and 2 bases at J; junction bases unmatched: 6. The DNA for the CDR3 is TGCAGCGTTGAGGGGACAGCCATCAACTATGGCTACACCTTC. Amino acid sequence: CSVEGTAINYGYTF.

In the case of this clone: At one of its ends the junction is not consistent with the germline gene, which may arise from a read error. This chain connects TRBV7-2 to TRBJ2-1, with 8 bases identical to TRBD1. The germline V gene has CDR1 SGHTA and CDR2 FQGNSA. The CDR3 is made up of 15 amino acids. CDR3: CASSPDRGSSNEQFF. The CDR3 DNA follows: TGTGCCAGCAGCCCCGACAGGGGTTCCTCCAATGAGCAGTTCTTC.

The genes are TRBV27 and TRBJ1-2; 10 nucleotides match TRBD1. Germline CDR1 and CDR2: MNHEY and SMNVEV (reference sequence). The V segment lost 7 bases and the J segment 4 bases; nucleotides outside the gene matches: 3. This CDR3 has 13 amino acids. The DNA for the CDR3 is TGTGCCAGCACCGGGACAGGGGCCTATGGCTACACCTTC. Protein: CASTGTGAYGYTF.

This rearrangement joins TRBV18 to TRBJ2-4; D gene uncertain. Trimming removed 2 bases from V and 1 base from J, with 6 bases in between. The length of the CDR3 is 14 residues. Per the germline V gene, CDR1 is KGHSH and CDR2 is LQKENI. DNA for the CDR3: TGTGCCAGCTCACCAGCTGCGGCCAAAAACATTCAGTACTTC. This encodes CASSPAAAKNIQYF.

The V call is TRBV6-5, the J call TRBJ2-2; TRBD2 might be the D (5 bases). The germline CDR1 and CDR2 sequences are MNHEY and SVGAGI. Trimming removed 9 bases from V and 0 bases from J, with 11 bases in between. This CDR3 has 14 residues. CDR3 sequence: CASSFGANTGELFF. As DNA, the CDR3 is TGTGCCAGTTCGTTCGGGGCGAACACCGGGGAGCTGTTTTTT.

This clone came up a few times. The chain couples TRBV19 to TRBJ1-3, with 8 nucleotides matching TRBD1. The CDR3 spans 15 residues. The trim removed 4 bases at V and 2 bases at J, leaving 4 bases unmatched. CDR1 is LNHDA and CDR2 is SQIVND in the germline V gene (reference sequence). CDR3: CASSKDREAGNTIYF. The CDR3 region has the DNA TGTGCCAGTAGTAAGGACAGGGAGGCTGGAAACACCATATATTTT.

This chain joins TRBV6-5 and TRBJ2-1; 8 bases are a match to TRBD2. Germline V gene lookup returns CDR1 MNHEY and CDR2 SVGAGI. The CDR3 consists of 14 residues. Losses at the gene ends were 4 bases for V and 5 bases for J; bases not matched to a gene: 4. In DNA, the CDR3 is TGTGCCAGCAGTTGGGGTAGCGGGGACAATGAGCAGTTCTTC. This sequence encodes CASSWGSGDNEQFF.